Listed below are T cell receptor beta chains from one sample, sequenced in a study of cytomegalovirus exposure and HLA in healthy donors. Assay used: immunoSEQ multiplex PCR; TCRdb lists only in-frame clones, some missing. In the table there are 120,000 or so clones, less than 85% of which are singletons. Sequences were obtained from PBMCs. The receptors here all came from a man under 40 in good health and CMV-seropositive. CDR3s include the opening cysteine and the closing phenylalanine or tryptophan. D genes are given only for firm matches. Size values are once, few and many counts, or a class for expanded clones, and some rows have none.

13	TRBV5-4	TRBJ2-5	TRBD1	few	CAGRTGVRETQYF	TGTGCCGGGCGGACAGGGGTCCGAGAGACCCAGTACTTC
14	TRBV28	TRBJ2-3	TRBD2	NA	CASSSGGRTDTQYF	TGTGCCAGCAGTAGCGGGGGACGCACAGATACGCAGTATTTT
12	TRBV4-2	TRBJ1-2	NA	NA	CASSQGAEGYTF	TGTGCCAGCAGCCAAGGGGCTGAGGGCTACACCTTC
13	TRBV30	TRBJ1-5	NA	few	CAWSGGGGQPQHF	TGTGCCTGGAGTGGGGGAGGAGGCCAGCCCCAGCATTTT
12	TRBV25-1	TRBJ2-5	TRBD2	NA	CASGRGWETQYF	TGTGCCAGCGGGCGGGGGTGGGAGACCCAGTACTTC
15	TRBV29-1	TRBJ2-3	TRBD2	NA	CSVDRLAGGTDTQYF	TGCAGCGTTGATCGCCTAGCGGGGGGCACAGATACGCAGTATTTT
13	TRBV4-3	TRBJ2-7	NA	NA	CASSPWSGYEQYF	TGCGCCAGCAGCCCCTGGAGTGGTTACGAGCAGTACTTC
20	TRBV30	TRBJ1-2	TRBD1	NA	CAWSVPPRVDRGRTLYGYTF	TGTGCCTGGAGTGTTCCCCCCCGCGTGGACAGGGGGCGGACGCTCTATGGCTACACCTTC
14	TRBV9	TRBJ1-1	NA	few	CASSVGGGGTEAFF	TGTGCCAGCAGCGTAGGGGGCGGCGGCACTGAAGCTTTCTTT
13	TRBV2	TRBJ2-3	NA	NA	CAGELGGADTQYF	TGTGCCGGCGAACTCGGGGGTGCAGATACGCAGTATTTT
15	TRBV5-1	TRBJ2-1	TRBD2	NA	CASSLSGGTPNEQFF	TGCGCCAGCAGCTTAAGCGGGGGTACCCCTAATGAGCAGTTCTTC
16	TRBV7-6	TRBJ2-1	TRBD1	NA	CASSPRPGQGNNEQFF	TGTGCCAGCAGCCCACGACCGGGACAGGGCAACAATGAGCAGTTCTTC
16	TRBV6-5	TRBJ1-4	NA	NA	CASSYRPQGRGEKLFF	TGTGCCAGCAGTTACCGACCACAGGGTAGGGGTGAAAAACTGTTTTTT
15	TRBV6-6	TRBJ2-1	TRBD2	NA	CASSYPQAGGPEQFF	TGTGCCAGCAGTTACCCTCAAGCGGGGGGGCCTGAGCAGTTCTTC
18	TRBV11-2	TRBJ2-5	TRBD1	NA	CASSLGQGVFNDQETQYF	TGTGCCAGCAGCTTAGGCCAGGGGGTCTTCAACGACCAAGAGACCCAGTACTTC
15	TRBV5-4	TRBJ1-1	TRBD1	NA	CASSLVGQGQTEAFF	TGTGCCAGCAGCTTGGTGGGACAGGGACAAACTGAAGCTTTCTTT
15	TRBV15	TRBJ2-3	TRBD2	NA	CATRERGGREDTQYF	TGTGCCACCAGAGAGCGGGGGGGGAGGGAAGATACGCAGTATTTT
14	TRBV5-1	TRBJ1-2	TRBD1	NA	CASSIWDSNYGYTF	TGCGCCAGCAGCATATGGGACAGCAACTATGGCTACACCTTC
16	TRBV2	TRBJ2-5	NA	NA	CASSVGLDSQQETQYF	TGTGCCAGCAGTGTGGGATTGGACAGTCAGCAAGAGACCCAGTACTTC
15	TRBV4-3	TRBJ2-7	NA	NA	CASSPGGQDSYEQYF	TGCGCCAGCAGCCCAGGCGGGCAGGACTCCTACGAGCAGTACTTC
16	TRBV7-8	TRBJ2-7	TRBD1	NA	CASSFAGTGDLWRQYF	TGTGCCAGCAGCTTTGCCGGGACAGGAGACCTATGGCGGCAGTACTTC
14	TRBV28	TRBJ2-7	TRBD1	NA	CASSLAQGGYEQYF	TGTGCCAGCAGTTTAGCACAGGGGGGCTACGAGCAGTACTTC
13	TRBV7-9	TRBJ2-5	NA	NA	CAGSLGRQETQYF	TGTGCCGGCAGCTTGGGCAGGCAAGAGACCCAGTACTTC
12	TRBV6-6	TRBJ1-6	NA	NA	CASSAPIPPLHF	TGTGCCAGCAGTGCTCCTATACCACCCCTCCACTTT
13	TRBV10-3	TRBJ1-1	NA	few	CAIQKGVNTEAFF	TGTGCCATACAAAAGGGGGTGAACACTGAAGCTTTCTTT
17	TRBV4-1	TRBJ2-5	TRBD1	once	CASSQITGGPYQETQYF	TGCGCCAGCAGCCAGATTACAGGGGGCCCGTACCAAGAGACCCAGTACTTC
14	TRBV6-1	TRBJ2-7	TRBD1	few	CASAGQGFTYEQYF	TGTGCCAGCGCGGGACAGGGCTTTACCTACGAGCAGTACTTC
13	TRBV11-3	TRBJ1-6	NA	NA	CASSLAVNSPLHF	TGTGCCAGCAGCTTAGCGGTGAATTCACCCCTCCACTTT
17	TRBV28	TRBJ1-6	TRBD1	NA	CASSLGTGSSYNSPLHF	TGTGCCAGCAGTCTGGGGACAGGGAGCTCCTATAATTCACCCCTCCACTTT